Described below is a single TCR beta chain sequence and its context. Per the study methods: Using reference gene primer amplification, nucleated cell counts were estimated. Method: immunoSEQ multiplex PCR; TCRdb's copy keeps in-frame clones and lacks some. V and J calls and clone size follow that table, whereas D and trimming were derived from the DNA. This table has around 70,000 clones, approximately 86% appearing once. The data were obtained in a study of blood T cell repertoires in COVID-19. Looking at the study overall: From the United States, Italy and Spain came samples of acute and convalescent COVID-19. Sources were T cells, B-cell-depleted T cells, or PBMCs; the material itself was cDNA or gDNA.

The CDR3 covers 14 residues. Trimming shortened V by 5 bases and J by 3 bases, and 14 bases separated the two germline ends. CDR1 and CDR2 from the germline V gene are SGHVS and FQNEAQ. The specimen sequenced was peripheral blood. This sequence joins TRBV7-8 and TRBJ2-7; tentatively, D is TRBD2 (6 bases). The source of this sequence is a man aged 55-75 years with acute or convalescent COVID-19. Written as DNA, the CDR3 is TGTGCCAGCAGCCCACGACTAGTCGACTACGAGCAGTACGTC. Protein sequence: CASSPRLVDYEQYV.